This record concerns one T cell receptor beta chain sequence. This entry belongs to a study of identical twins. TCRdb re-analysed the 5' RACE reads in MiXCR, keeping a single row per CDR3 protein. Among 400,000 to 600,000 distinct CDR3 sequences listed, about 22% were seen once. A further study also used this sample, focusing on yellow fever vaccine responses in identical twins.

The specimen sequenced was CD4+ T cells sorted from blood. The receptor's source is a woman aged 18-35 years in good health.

The CDR3 loop reads CATSREGGSTDTQYF. The CDR3, as DNA: TGTGCCACCAGCAGAGAGGGCGGGAGCACAGATACGCAGTATTTT. This chain connects TRBV15 to TRBJ2-3; TRBD2 is a possible D gene (5 bases). In germline, CDR1 is LNHNV, CDR2 YYDKDF (reference sequence). The CDR3 runs to 15 residues. The ends were cut back, 0 bases at V and 0 bases at J, with 7 bases in the middle.